This TCR beta chain appears in the sequencing data of a study of cytomegalovirus exposure and HLA in healthy donors. Study-wide background: Ancestry clustering placed about 86% of several hundred genotyped donors in the Caucasian-associated cluster. Findings and limits, study-wide: Overall, under 200 TCR beta chains were annotated as cytomegalovirus-associated.

For this clone: Its antigen is still unknown.

In the PCR, 60 Vbeta and 13 Jbeta primers were used. Sequenced by immunoSEQ multiplex PCR; TCRdb stores in-frame clones only, minus some. The data contain 150,000 to 200,000 clones, around 80% of them singletons. Sequencing used PBMCs. This TCR was recovered from a man aged 45-65 years in good health and CMV-seropositive.

CDR3 region: CASSPYRQGSTDTQYF. CDR3 bases: TGTGCCAGCTCACCGTATCGACAGGGTAGCACAGATACGCAGTATTTT. The chain employs TRBV18 and TRBJ2-3; 7 positions agree with TRBD1. With V trimmed by 3 bases and J by 0 bases, 6 bases remained unmatched. Germline assignment: CDR1 KGHSH and CDR2 LQKENI. This CDR3 is built from 16 residues.